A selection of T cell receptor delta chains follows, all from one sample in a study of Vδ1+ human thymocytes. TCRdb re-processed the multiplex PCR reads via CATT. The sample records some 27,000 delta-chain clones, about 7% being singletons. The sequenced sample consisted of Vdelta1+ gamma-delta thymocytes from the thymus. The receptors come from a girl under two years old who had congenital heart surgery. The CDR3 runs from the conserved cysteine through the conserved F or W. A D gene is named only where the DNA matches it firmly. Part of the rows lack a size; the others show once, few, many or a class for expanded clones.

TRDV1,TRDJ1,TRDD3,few,TGTGCTCTTGGGGGTTCCCGAGCGTGGGGGGATGAGAGGAAACTCATCTTT,CALGGSRAWGDERKLIF
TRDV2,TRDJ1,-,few,TGTGCCTGTGTCGAAGACACCGATAAACTCATCTTT,CACVEDTDKLIF
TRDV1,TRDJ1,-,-,TGTGCTCTTGGGGAACTAGAGCCCGATCCCCCCCAGTACACCGATAAACTCATCTTT,CALGELEPDPPQYTDKLIF
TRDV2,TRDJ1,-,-,TGTGCCTGTGACTGTTGTACTGGAAGGACGGATAAACTCATCTTT,CACDCCTGRTDKLIF
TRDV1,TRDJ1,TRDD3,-,TGTGCTCTTGGGGAACTTGTTGACGTACTGGGGCCCGACACCGATAAACTCATCTTT,CALGELVDVLGPDTDKLIF
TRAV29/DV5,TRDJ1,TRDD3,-,TGTGCAGCGAGAAGGGGGATACGAGAGGGGAAACTCATCTTT,CAARRGIREGKLIF
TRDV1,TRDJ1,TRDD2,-,TGTGCTCTTGGGGTCTCGGCCTTCCTACGAAGACCTGGGGGTTACACCGATAAACTCATCTTT,CALGVSAFLRRPGGYTDKLIF
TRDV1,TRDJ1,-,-,TGTGCTCTTGGGGAACTCGGTAGGGGCACCGATAAACTCATCTTT,CALGELGRGTDKLIF
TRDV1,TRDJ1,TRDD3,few,TGTGCTCTTGGGGAACTTCGGGGCTCCAACCTGTACTGGGGGATACGATCCACCGATAAACTCATCTTT,CALGELRGSNLYWGIRSTDKLIF
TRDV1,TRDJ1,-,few,TGTGCTCTTGGGGAATTACCCCCGGCCCCCCCTCTCTTTTATTCTGGGTCCGCGTCTGATCATAAACTCATCTTT,CALGELPPAPPLFYSGSASDHKLIF
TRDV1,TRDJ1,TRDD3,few,TGTGCTCTTGGGGAACCCCCCCTATCTGGGGGATATGGCAATAAACTCATCTTT,CALGEPPLSGGYGNKLIF
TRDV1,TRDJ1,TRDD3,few,TGTGCTCTTGGGGCCTCGCGAAACTGGGGGATACGGACCGATAAACTCATCTTT,CALGASRNWGIRTDKLIF
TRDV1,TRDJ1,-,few,TGTGCTCTGGGCCTACGCGAGATACGCTATCAGGGACCTTACACCGATAAACTCATCTTT,CALGLREIRYQGPYTDKLIF
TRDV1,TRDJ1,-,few,TGTGCTCTTGGGGAGAAGTCTCCTACGGCTGGACCCTACACCGATAAACTCATCTTT,CALGEKSPTAGPYTDKLIF
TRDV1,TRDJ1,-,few,TGTGCTCTTGGGGACGAGAGGGGGGGTTTGCCTCTGTACACCGATAAACTCATCTTT,CALGDERGGLPLYTDKLIF
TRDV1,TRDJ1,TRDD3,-,TGTGCTCTTGGGGAACGTGAGTTGGGGGATGGCGCCGATAAACTCATCTTT,CALGERELGDGADKLIF
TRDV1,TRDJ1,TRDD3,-,TGTGCTCTTGGGGAACTTAAACGGGGTACTGGGGGATACGCGACCGATAAACTCATCTTT,CALGELKRGTGGYATDKLIF
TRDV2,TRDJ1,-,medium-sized,TGTGCCTCGATATTAGTTTTCCCCCTCATCTTT,CASILVFPLIF
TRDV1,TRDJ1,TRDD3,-,TGTGCTCTTGGGGAAAGGGTAGGCGCGGGGGATCAGACCGATAAACTCATCTTT,CALGERVGAGDQTDKLIF
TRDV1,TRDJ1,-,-,TGTGCTCTTGGGGAACGTATACTGGGAAAGGTCGATAAACTCATCTTT,CALGERILGKVDKLIF
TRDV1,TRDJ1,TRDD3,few,TGTGCTCTTGGACGGGCCTTCCTACCTACTTACTGGGGGATAAGGACCGATAAACTCATCTTT,CALGRAFLPTYWGIRTDKLIF
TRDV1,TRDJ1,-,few,TGTGCTCTCTCTCTCCTTGACACCGATAAACTCATCTTT,CALSLLDTDKLIF
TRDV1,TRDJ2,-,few,TGTGCTCTTGGGGAACAACTCTCGCTCGCCCCGGTAACACAACTCTTCTTT,CALGEQLSLAPVTQLFF
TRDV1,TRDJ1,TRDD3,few,TGTGCTCTTGGGGAACTTAAGTCCTCTCGACTGGGGGGCACCGATAAACTCATCTTT,CALGELKSSRLGGTDKLIF
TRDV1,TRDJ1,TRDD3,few,TGTGCTCTTGGGGAACTGTCCCCGGGGTCCCCCCCTTACTGGGGGATACCCACCGATAAACTCATCTTT,CALGELSPGSPPYWGIPTDKLIF
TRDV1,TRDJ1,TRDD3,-,TGTGCTCTTGGGGAACTCGAAAACCCCCGAGGGGGATACGCGGTGTACACCGATAAACTCATCTTT,CALGELENPRGGYAVYTDKLIF
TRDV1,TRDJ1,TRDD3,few,TGTGCTCTTGGGGAAACTCCTGACTCCAACTGTGACTGGGGACAAACTATCGATAAACTCATCTTT,CALGETPDSNCDWGQTIDKLIF
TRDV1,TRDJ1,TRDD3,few,TGTGCTCTTGGGGGCCACCCCTACAAGGGATACGCACGAACCGATAAACTCATCTTT,CALGGHPYKGYARTDKLIF
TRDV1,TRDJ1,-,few,TGTGCTCTTGGGGAACCCCCAGGAAGCTACACCGATAAACTCATCTTT,CALGEPPGSYTDKLIF
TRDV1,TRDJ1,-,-,TGTGCTCTTGGGGAACTTCAGACCTCTTACACCGATAAACTCATCTTT,CALGELQTSYTDKLIF
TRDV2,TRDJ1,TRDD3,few,TGTGCCGGTACTGGGGCCCGGAGTCCCGATAAACTCATCTTT,CAGTGARSPDKLIF
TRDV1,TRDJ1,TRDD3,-,TGTGCTCTTGGGGAAATTTATACGTACTGGGGGATCGATAAACTCATCTTT,CALGEIYTYWGIDKLIF
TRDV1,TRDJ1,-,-,TGTGCTCTTGGGGAACTTATTGATACCACCGATAAACTCATCTTT,CALGELIDTTDKLIF
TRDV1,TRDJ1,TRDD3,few,TGTGCTCTTGGGGAAGTTTCCCCCCCTCCTCCACCGCCCTGGGGGCCACGAGGCCGGGGCACCGATAAACTCATCTTT,CALGEVSPPPPPPWGPRGRGTDKLIF
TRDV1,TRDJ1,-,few,TGTGCTCTTGGGGAAGCTCTTCTACTGGAGACCGATAAGCTCATCTTT,CALGEALLLETDKLIF
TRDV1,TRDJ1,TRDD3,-,TGTGCTCTTGGGAAGTCACTCCCCTACTGGGGGTGCACCGATAAACTCATCTTT,CALGKSLPYWGCTDKLIF
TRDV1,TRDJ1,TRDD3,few,TGTGCTCTTGGGGAACAGGTCCTACCGGGTACCGGGGGATACCCCTCGACCGATAAACTCATCTTT,CALGEQVLPGTGGYPSTDKLIF
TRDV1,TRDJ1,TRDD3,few,TGTGCTCTTGGGGAACTGCCCGGCGAGCCTTCCGCCCTCTGGGGGATCGGGTCCGATAAACTCATCTTT,CALGELPGEPSALWGIGSDKLIF
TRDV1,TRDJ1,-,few,TGTGCTCTTGGGTCTCCTTCCCACTCGGTCGGTTACTGGATCACCGATAAACTCATCTTT,CALGSPSHSVGYWITDKLIF
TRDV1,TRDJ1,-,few,TGTGCTCTTGGGGGGCCTTCGTACACCGATAAACTCATCTTT,CALGGPSYTDKLIF
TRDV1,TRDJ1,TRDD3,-,TGTGCTCTTGGGTCCCGCACCCGTACTGGGGGATACTTGGTCGATAAACTCATCTTT,CALGSRTRTGGYLVDKLIF
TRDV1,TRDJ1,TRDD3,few,TGTGCTCTTGGGGAACTACCCCACACCCCGTACTGGGGGATACGCGGCACCGATAAACTCATCTTT,CALGELPHTPYWGIRGTDKLIF
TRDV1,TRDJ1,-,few,TGTGCTCTTGGGGACGTCAAAGGTACCTACACCGATAAACTCATCTTT,CALGDVKGTYTDKLIF
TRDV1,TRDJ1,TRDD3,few,TGTGCTCTTGGGGAAAATCTAGTAGCAAGGTACTGGGGGATCGGACTCATCTTT,CALGENLVARYWGIGLIF
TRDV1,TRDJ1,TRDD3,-,TGTGCTCTTGGGGAACTAAGGCTAGTTCAACTGGGGGATGTGAGGTACACCGATAAACTCATCTTT,CALGELRLVQLGDVRYTDKLIF
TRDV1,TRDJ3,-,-,TGTGCTCTTGGGGAACTATTAGCAGGGCCCCCCTTTCTAACCTGGGACACCCGACAGATGTTTTTC,CALGELLAGPPFLTWDTRQMFF
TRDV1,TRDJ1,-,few,TGTGCTCTTGGGGACGATCTCCTAGTGGGACTGTACACCGATAAACTCATCTTT,CALGDDLLVGLYTDKLIF
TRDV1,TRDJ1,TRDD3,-,TGTGCTCTTGGGGAAATACGCTGGGGGAAATACACCGATAAACTCATCTTT,CALGEIRWGKYTDKLIF